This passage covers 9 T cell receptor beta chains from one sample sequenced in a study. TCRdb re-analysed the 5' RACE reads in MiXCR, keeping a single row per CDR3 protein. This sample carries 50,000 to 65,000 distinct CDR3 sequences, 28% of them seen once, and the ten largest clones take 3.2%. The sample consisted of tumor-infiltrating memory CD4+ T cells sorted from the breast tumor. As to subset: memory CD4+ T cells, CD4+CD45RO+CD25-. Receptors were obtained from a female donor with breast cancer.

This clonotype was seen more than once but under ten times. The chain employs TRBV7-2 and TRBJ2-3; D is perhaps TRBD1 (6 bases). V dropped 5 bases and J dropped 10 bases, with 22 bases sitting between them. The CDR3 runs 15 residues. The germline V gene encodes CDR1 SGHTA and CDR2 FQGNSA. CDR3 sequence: CASSIDRHGGTAQYF. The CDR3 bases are TGTGCCAGCAGCATCGACAGACATGGGGGCACCGCGCAGTATTTT.

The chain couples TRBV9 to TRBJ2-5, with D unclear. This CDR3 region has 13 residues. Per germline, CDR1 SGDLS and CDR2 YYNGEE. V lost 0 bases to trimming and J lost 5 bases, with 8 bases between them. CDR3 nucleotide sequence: TGTGCCAGCAGCGTAGGAGAGAGGGAGACCCAGTACTTC. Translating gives CASSVGERETQYF.

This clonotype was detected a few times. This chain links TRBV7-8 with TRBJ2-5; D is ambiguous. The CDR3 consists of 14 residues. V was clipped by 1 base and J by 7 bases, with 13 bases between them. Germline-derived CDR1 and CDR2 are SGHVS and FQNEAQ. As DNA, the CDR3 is TGTGCCAGCAGCTTAGTTTCCTCACCCAGGACCCAGTACTTC. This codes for CASSLVSSPRTQYF.

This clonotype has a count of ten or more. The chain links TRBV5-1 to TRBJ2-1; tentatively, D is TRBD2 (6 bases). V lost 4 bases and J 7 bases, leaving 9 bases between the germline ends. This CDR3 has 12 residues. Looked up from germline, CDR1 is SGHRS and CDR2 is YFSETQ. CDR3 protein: CASSQAGNEQFF. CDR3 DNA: TGCGCCAGCAGCCAGGCGGGGAATGAGCAGTTCTTC.

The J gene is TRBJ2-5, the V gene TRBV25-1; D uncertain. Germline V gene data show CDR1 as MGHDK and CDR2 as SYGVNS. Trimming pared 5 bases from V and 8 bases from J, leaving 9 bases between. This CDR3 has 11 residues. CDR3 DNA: TGTGCCAGCAGTTGGGGTGGTACCCAGTACTTC. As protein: CASSWGGTQYF.

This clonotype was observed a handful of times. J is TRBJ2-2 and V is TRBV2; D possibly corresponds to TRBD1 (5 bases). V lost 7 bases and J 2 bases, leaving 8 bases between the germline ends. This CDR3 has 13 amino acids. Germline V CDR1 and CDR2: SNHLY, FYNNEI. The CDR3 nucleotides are TGTGCCAGCAAACAGGACAACACCGGGGAGCTGTTTTTT. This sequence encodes CASKQDNTGELFF.

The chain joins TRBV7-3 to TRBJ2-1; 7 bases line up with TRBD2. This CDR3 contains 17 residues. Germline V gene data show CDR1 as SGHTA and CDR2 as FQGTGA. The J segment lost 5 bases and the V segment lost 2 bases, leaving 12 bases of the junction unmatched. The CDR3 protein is CASSLLPGEGRDNEQFF. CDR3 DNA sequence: TGTGCCAGCAGCTTACTTCCGGGGGAGGGCAGAGACAATGAGCAGTTCTTC.

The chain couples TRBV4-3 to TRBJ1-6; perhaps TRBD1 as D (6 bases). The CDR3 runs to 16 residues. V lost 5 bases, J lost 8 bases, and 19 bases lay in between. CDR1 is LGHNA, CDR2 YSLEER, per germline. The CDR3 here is CASSKGDGYIDSPLHF. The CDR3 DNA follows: TGCGCCAGCAGCAAGGGGGACGGATATATTGATTCACCCCTCCACTTT.

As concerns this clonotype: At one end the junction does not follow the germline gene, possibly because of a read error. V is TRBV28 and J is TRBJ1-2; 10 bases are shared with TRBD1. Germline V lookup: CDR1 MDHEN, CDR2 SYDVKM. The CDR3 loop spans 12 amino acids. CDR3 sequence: CASRDRGRSDAF. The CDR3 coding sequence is TGTGCCAGTCGGGACAGGGGCCGTTCAGACGCCTTC.